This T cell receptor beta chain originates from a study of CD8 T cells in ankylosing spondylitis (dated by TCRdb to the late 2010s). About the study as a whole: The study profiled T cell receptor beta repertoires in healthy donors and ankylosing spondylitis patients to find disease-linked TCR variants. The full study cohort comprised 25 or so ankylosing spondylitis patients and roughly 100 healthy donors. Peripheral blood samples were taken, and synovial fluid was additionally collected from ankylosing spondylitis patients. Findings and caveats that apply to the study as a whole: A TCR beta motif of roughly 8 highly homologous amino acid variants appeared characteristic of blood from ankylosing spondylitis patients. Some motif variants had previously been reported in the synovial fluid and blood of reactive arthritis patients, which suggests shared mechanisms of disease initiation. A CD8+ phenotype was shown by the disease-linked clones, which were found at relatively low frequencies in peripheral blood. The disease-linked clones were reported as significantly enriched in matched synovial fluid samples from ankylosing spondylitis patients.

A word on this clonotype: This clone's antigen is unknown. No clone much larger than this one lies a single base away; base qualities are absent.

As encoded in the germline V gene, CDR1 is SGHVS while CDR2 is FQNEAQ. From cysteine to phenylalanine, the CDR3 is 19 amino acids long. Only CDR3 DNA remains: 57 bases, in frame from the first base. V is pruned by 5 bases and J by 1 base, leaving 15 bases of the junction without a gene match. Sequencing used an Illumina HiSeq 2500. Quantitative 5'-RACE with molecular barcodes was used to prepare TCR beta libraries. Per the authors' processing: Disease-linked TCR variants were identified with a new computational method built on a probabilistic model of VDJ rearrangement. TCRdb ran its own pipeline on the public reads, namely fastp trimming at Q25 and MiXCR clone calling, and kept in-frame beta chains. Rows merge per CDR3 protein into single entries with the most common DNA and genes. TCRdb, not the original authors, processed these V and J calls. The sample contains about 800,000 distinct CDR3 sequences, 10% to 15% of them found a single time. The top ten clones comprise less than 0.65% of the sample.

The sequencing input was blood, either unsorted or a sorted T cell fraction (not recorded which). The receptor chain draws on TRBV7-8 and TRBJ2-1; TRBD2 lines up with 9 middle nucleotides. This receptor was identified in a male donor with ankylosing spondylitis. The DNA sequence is TGTGCCAGCAGCGGGTCGGCGGGACTAGCAGGAGGGTCCTACAATGAGCAGTTCTTC. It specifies CASSGSAGLAGGSYNEQFF.